This T cell receptor beta chain is from a study of cytomegalovirus exposure and HLA in healthy donors. Background on the study: HLA-typed donors were the source of around 87 million unique TCRs, which an early data release held.

This CDR3 comprises 17 residues. CDR1 SGHNT and CDR2 YYREEE come from the germline V gene (reference sequence). Trimming cost V 3 bases and J 4 bases; bases outside gene matches: 13. The primer mix had 60 Vbeta and 13 Jbeta primers. The protocol was immunoSEQ multiplex PCR, while the TCRdb copy is restricted to in-frame clones and leaves out a portion. The sample includes under 150,000 clones, roughly a tenth seen only once; the top ten take 1.8%. V gene TRBV5-4 combines with J gene TRBJ1-2; 9 bases match TRBD1. This receptor was identified in a male donor in good health and CMV-seronegative. The sequenced sample consisted of PBMCs. The CDR3 DNA is TGTGCCAGCAGCTCCCTGCAAGCCGGGACAGGGTTCTATGGCTACACCTTC. As protein: CASSSLQAGTGFYGYTF.